The clone carrying this TCR beta chain was detected ten times or more. The antigen is unknown. Study findings and constraints: In terms of TCR gene usage, tumor memory CD4+ T cells clustered together with blood and lymph node memory CD4+ cells, as well as with lymph node naive CD4+ cells. The larger-cohort validation was restricted to a single TCR beta V-J rearrangement rather than whole repertoires. Tumor Treg TCRs overlapped most with tumor naive CD4+ cells.

Full-length variable regions came from constant-region reverse primers plus semi-nested Nested Universal Primer A PCR. TCRdb reprocessed the 5' RACE reads via MiXCR and lists one record per CDR3 protein. Here the sample spans some 40,000 distinct CDR3 sequences, roughly a fifth being singletons. Trimming stripped 3 bases from V and 4 bases from J, with 8 bases between. The CDR3 length is 13 residues. Germline V gene sequence: CDR1 LNHNV, CDR2 YYDKDF (reference sequence). Tregs were sorted as CD4+CD25+CD127-/low cells. The TCR was taken from a female donor with breast cancer. The V call is TRBV15, the J call TRBJ2-3; tentative D call: TRBD2 (5 bases). Material for sequencing was Tregs sorted from a lymph node. The CDR3 DNA is TGTGCCACCAGCAGCCGCGGGTCAGATACGCAGTATTTT. Amino acids: CATSSRGSDTQYF.